The next 14 T cell receptor delta chains were all read from a single sample in a study of γδ T cells in repeated Plasmodium falciparum infection. TCRdb reprocessed the multiplex PCR reads through CATT. Of around 89,000 delta-chain clones listed, approximately 1.5% are singletons. Gammadelta T cells were flow-sorted from PBMC into Vgamma9/Vdelta2+ and Vdelta2-negative populations for bulk analysis. The sample taken for sequencing was gamma-delta T cells from blood. The source is a pool of human donors (malaria-infected and uninfected, not separated).

Comments on this clone: This DNA's translation differs at residue 4 from TCRdb's protein, which comes from a much larger clone; a read error is likely, and the protein shown is translated from the DNA. V gene TRDV2 combines with J gene TRDJ1; 11 bases are a match to TRDD3. The J gene comes from matching the DNA to germline here; TCRdb lacks it. The V and J ends lost 5 bases and 0 bases, in that order; junction bases with no gene match: 31. The CDR3 has 24 residues. Looked up from germline, CDR1 is GEAIGNYY and CDR2 is EKD. In nucleotides, the CDR3 is TGTGCCTGTGGCGGCCCCTTGACCTTCCTTTCTTCACGTACTGGGGGATATAACACCGATAAACTCATCTTT. Protein product: CACGGPLTFLSSRTGGYNTDKLIF.

This sequence joins TRDV3 and TRDJ1, with TRDD3 matching 11 bases. TCRdb gives no J gene; it was assigned here by matching the DNA to germline. CDR3 length: 14 amino acids. From germline, CDR1 is TVYSNPD and CDR2 GDNSRS (reference sequence). The trim removed 1 base at V and 1 base at J, leaving 2 bases unmatched. The CDR3 DNA is TGTGCCTTTACTGGGGGATACTCCACCGATAAACTCATCTTT. Its translation: CAFTGGYSTDKLIF.

This clone has a count of ten or more. The genes are TRDV1 and TRDJ1, with 8 bases matching TRDD3. Losses at the gene ends were 0 bases for V and 2 bases for J; bases not matched to a gene: 23. There are 22 residues in the CDR3. Germline loops: CDR1 TSWWSYY, CDR2 QGS. DNA of the CDR3: TGTGCTCTTGGGGAACTAAGCCAGGAGGGAGTGGGGGATGGCCCTCGGACCGATAAACTCATCTTT. Translated, it gives CALGELSQEGVGDGPRTDKLIF.

This clone was picked up a small number of times. A single base is all that separates this from a far larger clone, so a read error is likely. The identical CDR3 is also encoded by other nucleotide sequences in the sample. The gene calls are TRDV1 and TRDJ1; a possible D gene is TRDD3 (5 bases). No J gene was available from TCRdb, and it was assigned here by a germline match of the DNA. The V end was cut by 3 bases, the J end by 6 bases, with 26 bases between. Germline CDR1 reads TSWWSYY; CDR2 reads QGS. The CDR3 is made up of 18 amino acids. CDR3 bases: TGTGCTCTTGGGGACAGGGACGGAAGGGGAATAATCGGGTATAAACTCATCTTT. It is translated as CALGDRDGRGIIGYKLIF.

This clone was counted between two and nine times. TCRdb's protein, taken from a much larger clone, differs from this DNA's translation at residue 7, likely owing to a read error; the protein displayed comes from the DNA. The V call is TRDV2, the J call TRDJ1; TRDD3 aligns across 10 bases. The germline V gene encodes CDR1 GEAIGNYY and CDR2 EKD. The CDR3 runs 15 residues. The ends lost 3 bases at V and 4 bases at J; junction bases unmatched: 7. The CDR3, as DNA: TGTGCCTGTGACCTACGTCCTGGGGGATACGATAAACTCATCTTT. Protein product: CACDLRPGGYDKLIF.

Notes on this clone: The TCRdb protein, from a much larger clone, departs from this DNA's translation at residue 7, likely by read error; the protein shown derives from the DNA. The gene calls are TRDV1 and TRDJ1, with 13 bases matching TRDD3. J lost 2 bases, V lost 3 bases, and 15 bases had no gene match. CDR1 TSWWSYY and CDR2 QGS come from the germline V gene. CDR3 length equals 20 residues. CDR3 DNA: TGTGCTCTTGGGGATTCTCCCTTCGACTGGGGGATACGTCCTACCGATAAACTCATCTTT. Translating it yields CALGDSPFDWGIRPTDKLIF.

In its sample, this clone was seen a few times. The chain combines TRDV1 with TRDJ1; the match to TRDD3 covers 7 bases. No J segment appears in TCRdb, so it was assigned here by matching the sequence to germline. The CDR3 contains 19 residues. Germline CDR1 is TSWWSYY and CDR2 is QGS. V was pared by 2 bases and J by 0 bases, with 15 bases of the junction left unmatched. The CDR3 DNA reads TGTGCTCTTGGGGAAGAGTACAGCCTGGGGGCCCCGTACACCGATAAACTCATCTTT. Its protein product is CALGEEYSLGAPYTDKLIF.

This clone is labeled as medium-sized. A read error may produce the germline difference seen at one junction end. The same CDR3 is also encoded by other DNA sequences in this sample. CDR3 DNA sequence: TGTGCTCTTGGGGACTACCACCGCCCTACGTACGATTGGACGGGCGCCACCAATAAACTCATCTTT. Residues: CALGDYHRPTYDWTGATNKLIF. The chain joins TRDV1 to TRDJ1; possible D gene TRDD2, 5 bases. Germline CDR1 TSWWSYY, CDR2 QGS. The CDR3 is 22 residues long.

A few counts support this clone. A far bigger clonotype differs at one base, so this is likely a read error. Other nucleotide sequences from this sample produce the same CDR3. The chain recombines TRDV1 with TRDJ1; 7 bases map to TRDD3. The J gene is not listed in TCRdb, so it was assigned here from a DNA match to germline. The CDR3 contains 13 residues. Looked up from germline, CDR1 is TSWWSYY and CDR2 is QGS. Germline trimming cut 8 bases from V and 8 bases from J; bases unmatched to any gene: 11. CDR3 nucleotide sequence: TGTGCTCTTTTATTCCCTGGGGGCTCGAAACTCATCTTT. Protein sequence: CALLFPGGSKLIF.

This clone was seen more than once but under ten times. The protein held in TCRdb is that of a much larger clone and does not match this DNA's translation at residue 5, likely because of a read error; the protein shown is translated from the DNA. The rearrangement links TRDV1 to TRDJ1; 10 bases line up with TRDD3. Here the J gene came from matching the DNA to germline, since TCRdb omits it. Germline CDR1 reads TSWWSYY; CDR2 reads QGS. The CDR3 extends over 23 amino acids. The CDR3, as DNA: TGTGCTCTTGGGAAACTATTGGCCTGCGGGGTGGGGGATACAAGCCGGTACACCTATAAACTCATCTTT. Translation gives CALGKLLACGVGDTSRYTYKLIF.

The chain combines TRDV1 with TRDJ1; no clear D. TCRdb carries no J gene annotation; the J gene was assigned here by matching the DNA with germline. Trimming took 1 base from V and 0 from J, leaving 15 bases between them. CDR1 is TSWWSYY and CDR2 is QGS in the germline V gene. The CDR3 consists of 17 residues. CDR3 nucleotides: TGTGCTCTTGGGGAACGTAATCGCCGGTGTGACACCGATAAACTCATCTTT. Amino acid sequence: CALGERNRRCDTDKLIF.

This clone occurred a few times. The TCRdb record carries a much larger clone's protein, which differs from this DNA's translation at residue 5; a read error is the likely cause, and the protein listed here is the DNA translation. The rearrangement uses TRDV1 and TRDJ1, with 10 positions matching TRDD3. From germline, CDR1 is TSWWSYY and CDR2 QGS. CDR3 size: 20 residues. For the CDR3, the DNA is TGTGCTCTTGGGAAACTTTTCCTCGGGGGATACGTGTGGGGCACCGATAAACTCATCTTT. Translating gives CALGKLFLGGYVWGTDKLIF.

The sample holds many counts of this clone. This DNA's translation differs at residue 13 from TCRdb's protein, which comes from a much larger clone; a read error is likely, and the protein shown is translated from the DNA. This chain links TRDV2 with TRDJ1; maybe TRDD3 (5 bases). Germline-derived CDR1 and CDR2 are GEAIGNYY and EKD. The V end was cut by 3 bases, the J end by 8 bases, with 39 bases between. The CDR3 spans 21 residues. DNA for the CDR3: TGTGCCTGTGACGCAGTCCTCGACGTACTGGATTCGCCAAAGCAGGGGACCAAACTCATCTTT. It encodes CACDAVLDVLDSPKQGTKLIF.

This clone was detected a few times. The TCRdb record carries a much larger clone's protein, which differs from this DNA's translation at residue 15; a read error is the likely cause, and the protein listed here is the DNA translation. The chain is built from TRDV1 and TRDJ1; maybe TRDD2 (7 bases). TCRdb is silent on the J gene; assignment here came from matching the DNA to germline. The CDR3 is made up of 25 amino acids. CDR1 is TSWWSYY, CDR2 QGS, per germline. Trimming left V 0 bases short and J 0 bases short, with 38 bases between. The CDR3 DNA is TGTGCTCTTGGGGAACTTCACCCCCGACCTTCCTTAGGATACCCAAACGAATCAGACACCGATAAACTCATCTTT. It translates to CALGELHPRPSLGYPNESDTDKLIF.